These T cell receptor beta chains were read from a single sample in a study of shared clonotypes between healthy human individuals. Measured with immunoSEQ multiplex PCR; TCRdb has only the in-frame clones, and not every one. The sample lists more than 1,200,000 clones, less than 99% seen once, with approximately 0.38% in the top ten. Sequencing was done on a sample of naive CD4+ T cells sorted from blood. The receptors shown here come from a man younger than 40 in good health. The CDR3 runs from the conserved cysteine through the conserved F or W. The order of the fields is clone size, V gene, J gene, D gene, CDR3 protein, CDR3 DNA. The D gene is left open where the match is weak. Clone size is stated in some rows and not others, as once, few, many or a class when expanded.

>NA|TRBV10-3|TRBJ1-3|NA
CAAREGPGNTIYF
TGTGCCGCGCGGGAGGGGCCCGGAAACACCATATATTTT
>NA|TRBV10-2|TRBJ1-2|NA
CASSEQETYGYTF
TGCGCCAGCAGTGAACAAGAAACCTATGGCTACACCTTC
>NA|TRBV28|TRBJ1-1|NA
CASSYQGGAEAFF
TGTGCCAGCAGTTATCAGGGAGGCGCTGAAGCTTTCTTT
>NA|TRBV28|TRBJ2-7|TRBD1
CASSLGDSYYEQYF
TGTGCCAGCAGTTTAGGGGACAGTTACTACGAGCAGTACTTC
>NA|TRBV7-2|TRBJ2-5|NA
CASSLAGVQETQYF
TGTGCCAGCAGCTTAGCGGGGGTACAAGAGACCCAGTACTTC
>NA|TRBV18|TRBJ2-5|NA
CASSPPAEETQYF
TGTGCCAGCTCACCACCCGCCGAAGAGACCCAGTACTTC
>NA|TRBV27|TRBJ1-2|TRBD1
CASRGDRMGGYTF
TGTGCCAGCAGGGGGGACAGGATGGGTGGCTACACCTTC
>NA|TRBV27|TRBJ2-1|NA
CASSSRLRYNEQFF
TGTGCCAGCAGTTCACGGCTTCGCTACAATGAGCAGTTCTTC
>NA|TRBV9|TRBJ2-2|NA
CASSLRVGAGTGELFF
TGTGCCAGCAGCCTCCGTGTGGGGGCTGGAACCGGGGAGCTGTTTTTT
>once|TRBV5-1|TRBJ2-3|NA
CASSLLGAGNTDTQYF
TGCGCCAGCAGCTTGCTGGGGGCAGGTAACACAGATACGCAGTATTTT